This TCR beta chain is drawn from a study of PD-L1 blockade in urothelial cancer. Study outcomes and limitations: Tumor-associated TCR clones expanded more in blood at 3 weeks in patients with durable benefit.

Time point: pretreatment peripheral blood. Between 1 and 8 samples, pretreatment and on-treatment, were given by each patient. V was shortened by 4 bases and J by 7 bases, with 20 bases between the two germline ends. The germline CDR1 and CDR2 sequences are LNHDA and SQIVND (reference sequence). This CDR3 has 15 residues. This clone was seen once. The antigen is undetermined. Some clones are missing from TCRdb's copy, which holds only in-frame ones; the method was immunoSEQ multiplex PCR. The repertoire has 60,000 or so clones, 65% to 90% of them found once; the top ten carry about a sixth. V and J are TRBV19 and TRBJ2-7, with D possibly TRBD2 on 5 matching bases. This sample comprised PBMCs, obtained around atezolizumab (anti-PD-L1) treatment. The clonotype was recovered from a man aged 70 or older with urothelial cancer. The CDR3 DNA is TGTGCCAGTAGTACCGGGAATCTCGTTAGGTCTGAGCAGTACTTC. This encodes CASSTGNLVRSEQYF.